This TCR beta chain was documented in a study of metastatic and nonmetastatic thyroid tumors. Turning to the study itself: Comparative analysis of repertoires was undertaken across blood and tumor or nodule tissue obtained from malignant and benign thyroid patients. Study-wide results and limits: Malignant thyroid tumors reportedly had TCR beta diversity that was significantly higher than in benign nodules, in blood and tumor.

Under the authors' procedure: Built for papillary thyroid cancer, a distant-metastasis classifier drew on CDR3 differences across clinicopathological groups. Through MiXCR, TCRdb re-clonotyped the PCR reads. TCRdb's processing, not the authors' own work, is the source of the V and J calls. The repertoire holds some 15,000 clones, with about 27% as singletons. No patient received treatment before thyroid surgery. Germline V gene sequence: CDR1 SEHNR, CDR2 FQNEAQ (reference sequence). The germline V and J ends were trimmed by 5 bases and 6 bases, with 7 bases remaining between them. CDR3 length equals 11 residues. This clone was counted once. Its target is unknown.

The source material was tumor tissue. The receptor was derived from a female donor with papillary thyroid cancer or a benign thyroid nodule (not recorded which). Some clones in this sample may be carry-over from other donors' samples. The rearrangement uses TRBV7-9 and TRBJ2-5, with unresolved D. The CDR3 loop reads CASSLKKTQYF. The CDR3 DNA reads as TGTGCCAGCAGCCTGAAAAAGACCCAGTACTTC.